This T cell receptor beta chain was profiled in a study of blood T cell repertoires in COVID-19. For the study at large: Whether acute or convalescent, the COVID-19 samples came from the United States, Italy and Spain. PBMCs, B-cell-depleted T cells, or T cells were the source of the cDNA or gDNA that made up the material.

Original handling: Amplification of reference gene primers provided the estimated nucleated cell counts. Method: immunoSEQ multiplex PCR; TCRdb's copy keeps in-frame clones and lacks some. For V, J and clone size, that table is used; D and trimming come from the DNA. The sample contains around 150,000 clones, about 86% of which appear only once. V shed 0 bases and J shed 0 bases, with 5 bases lying between them. CDR1 is MNHEY and CDR2 is SMNVEV in the germline V gene (reference sequence). This CDR3 is built from 15 residues. The specimen sequenced was peripheral blood. The TCR originated in a man aged 65-85 years with acute or convalescent COVID-19. The chain has TRBV27 and TRBJ2-2; TRBD2 might be the D (5 bases). The CDR3 region is CASSLSRANTGELFF. The CDR3 DNA is TGTGCCAGCAGTTTATCGAGGGCGAACACCGGGGAGCTGTTTTTT.